The clone carrying this TCR beta chain occurred a few times. 13 Jbeta primers and 60 Vbeta primers were used for the PCR. Sequencing was performed with immunoSEQ multiplex PCR; in TCRdb, only in-frame clones are kept and a portion is missing. The table shows 110,000 to 150,000 clones, with 70% to 80% occurring only once. The data belong to a study of cytomegalovirus exposure and HLA in healthy donors. This CDR3 region has 20 residues. V shed 3 bases, J shed 5 bases, and the junction held 15 bases outside the gene matches. Germline CDR1 is MGHRA and CDR2 is YSYEKL. The clonotype was recovered from a woman aged 50 to 65 in good health and CMV-seropositive. Sequencing was carried out using PBMCs. The rearrangement uses TRBV4-1 and TRBJ2-5; 16 positions agree with TRBD2. The CDR3: CASSHLGLAGGPGSRETQYF. The CDR3, as DNA: TGCGCCAGCAGCCACCTGGGACTAGCGGGGGGGCCGGGAAGTAGGGAGACCCAGTACTTC.